Shown below are 8 T cell receptor beta chains from a single sample sequenced in a study of blood T cell repertoires in COVID-19. The method was immunoSEQ multiplex PCR; TCRdb's version includes in-frame clones alone and lacks a portion of them. The sample contains 350,000 to 400,000 clones, 88% of which appear only once. Sample: PBMCs or T cells enriched from blood (not recorded which). The source is a woman aged 25 to 45 with acute COVID-19.

V and J are TRBV7-2 and TRBJ2-3; 16 positions match TRBD2. Germline V gene lookup returns CDR1 SGHTA and CDR2 FQGNSA. J gave up 4 bases and V 5 bases, and 9 bases lay outside the gene matches. This CDR3 is 18 amino acids long. CDR3 sequence reads: CASSVVGLAGGPPDTQYF. The DNA for the CDR3 is TGTGCCAGCAGCGTGGTGGGACTAGCGGGGGGGCCGCCAGATACGCAGTATTTT.

The chain recombines TRBV5-6 with TRBJ1-3, with TRBD1 matching 7 bases. Germline CDR1 SGHDT, CDR2 YYEEEE. The CDR3 runs to 15 residues. The J segment lost 5 bases and the V segment lost 1 base, leaving 6 bases of the junction unmatched. CDR3 protein: CASSLPGQARNTIYF. DNA of the CDR3: TGTGCCAGCAGCTTGCCTGGACAGGCGCGAAACACCATATATTTT.

J is TRBJ2-2 and V is TRBV7-2; 9 nucleotides line up with TRBD1. The CDR3 is 14 residues long. The ends lost 6 bases at V and 8 bases at J; junction bases unmatched: 7. Germline CDR1 SGHTA, CDR2 FQGNSA. CDR3 bases: TGTGCCAGCAGTGCCGGGACAGGGCGGGGGGAGCTGTTTTTT. Amino acid sequence: CASSAGTGRGELFF.

The chain employs TRBV2 and TRBJ2-1; 10 bases align to TRBD2. Germline V gene data show CDR1 as SNHLY and CDR2 as FYNNEI. The CDR3 covers 16 residues. V dropped 6 bases and J dropped 3; count of bases not matched to a gene: 8. The CDR3 reads CASSDRERGGYNEQFF. CDR3 DNA: TGTGCCAGCAGCGATAGAGAGCGGGGGGGCTACAATGAGCAGTTCTTC.

The chain joins TRBV9 to TRBJ1-2, with D hard to call. From germline, CDR1 is SGDLS and CDR2 YYNGEE. CDR3 length: 13 residues. Trimming took off 3 bases at V and 3 bases at J, with 9 bases between the two ends. CDR3 region: CASSGSRDYGYTF. The CDR3 nucleotides read TGTGCCAGCAGCGGAAGTCGGGACTATGGCTACACCTTC. The whole variable domain, remainder taken from reference TRBV9 and TRBJ1-2, is DSGVTQTPKHLITATGQRVTLRCSPRSGDLSVYWYQQSLDQGLQFLIQYYNGEERAKGNILERFSAQQFPDLHSELNLSSLELGDSALYFCASSGSRDYGYTFGSGTRLTVV.

This clone was counted a single time. The CDR3 coding sequence is TGTGCCAGCACCGACAGATTCAAAAACATTCAGTACTTC. This translates into CASTDRFKNIQYF. The V gene is TRBV27, the J gene TRBJ2-4; D is perhaps TRBD1 (5 bases). V was clipped by 7 bases and J by 3 bases, with 10 bases between them. The germline V gene encodes CDR1 MNHEY and CDR2 SMNVEV (reference sequence). The CDR3 has 13 residues.

The rearrangement uses TRBV2 and TRBJ2-1; weak D call: TRBD2 (5 bases). There are 12 residues in the CDR3. Germline CDR1 SNHLY, CDR2 FYNNEI. Trimming removed 11 bases from V and 9 bases from J, with 17 bases in between. In DNA form, the CDR3 reads TGTGCCGGCACTAGATCTCCTGCTGAGCAGTTCTTC. Its translation: CAGTRSPAEQFF.

This clone showed up just once. CDR3 protein: CASSPEGGTGMTYEQYF. The DNA for the CDR3 is TGTGCCAGCAGCCCTGAAGGGGGGACAGGGATGACCTACGAGCAGTACTTC. This chain joins TRBV5-5 and TRBJ2-7; 9 bases are shared with TRBD1. Germline lookup yields CDR1 SGHKS and CDR2 YYEKEE (reference sequence). With 4 bases clipped from V and 2 bases from J, the junction kept 13 bases outside the gene matches. The CDR3 runs to 17 residues. The variable domain in full, with the rest retrieved from reference TRBV5-5 and TRBJ2-7, is DAGVTQSPTHLIKTRGQQVTLRCSPISGHKSVSWYQQVLGQGPQFIFQYYEKEERGRGNFPDRFSARQFPNYSSELNVNALLLGDSALYLCASSPEGGTGMTYEQYFGPGTRLTVT.